The 2 T cell receptor beta chains below come from one sample, sequenced in a study of regulatory T cells in long-lasting Graves disease. Indicated time point: persistent/refractory GD, antithyroid drugs over 5 years with positive TRAb. Preparation of the TCR library used RNA extracted from PBMCs. Relying on iRepertoire HTBI primers and Arm-PCR of CDR3 regions, the team built TCR beta libraries. TCRdb re-called the multiplex PCR reads with MiXCR, one entry per CDR3 protein. Of about 290,000 distinct CDR3 sequences listed, around 20% are singletons. This material consisted of peripheral blood mononuclear cells (PBMCs), taken when the disease was refractory, from a patient treated with antithyroid drugs. The source is a female donor with Graves disease.

V is TRBV6-7 and J is TRBJ1-4, with TRBD1 matching 9 bases. TRBV6-7 is classed as an ORF, of uncertain function. The CDR3 totals 17 residues. The V and J ends lost 0 bases and 8 bases, in that order; junction bases with no gene match: 10. The CDR3 nucleotides read TGTGCCAGCAGTTACTCGGACGTAACAGGGGGCAGGGAAAAACTGTTTTTT. Amino acid sequence: CASSYSDVTGGREKLFF.

This clonotype was detected many times. The chain is built from TRBV7-2 and TRBJ2-7; TRBD2 might be the D (6 bases). Germline values: CDR1 SGHTA, CDR2 FQGNSA. V shed 1 base and J shed 4 bases, with 14 bases lying between them. The CDR3 length is 15 residues. The CDR3 DNA follows: TGTGCCAGCAGCTTAGTACCGCTAGCGAATTACGAGCAGTACTTC. Protein product: CASSLVPLANYEQYF.